The clone carrying this T cell receptor beta chain was found a few times. For the second PCR, which ran for about 6 to 11 cycles, a sample-barcoded 5' primer and a J-beta primer mix were used. From the 5' RACE reads, TCRdb called clonotypes with MiXCR, one entry per CDR3 protein. The table lists about 1,600,000 distinct CDR3 sequences, approximately 42% of them singletons. The data derive from a study of blood T cells in healthy people across ages. The CDR3 is made up of 16 amino acids. CDR1 and CDR2 from the germline V gene are SGHKS and YYEKEE (reference sequence). The V end was cut by 0 bases, the J end by 0 bases, with 12 bases between.

The rearrangement links TRBV5-5 to TRBJ1-2; D possibly corresponds to TRBD1 (5 bases). The sequenced sample consisted of blood. The source of this sequence is a woman aged 18 to 35 in good health. The CDR3 region has the DNA TGTGCCAGCAGCTTGGAACAGCGGGACCCTAACTATGGCTACACCTTC. Translation gives CASSLEQRDPNYGYTF.